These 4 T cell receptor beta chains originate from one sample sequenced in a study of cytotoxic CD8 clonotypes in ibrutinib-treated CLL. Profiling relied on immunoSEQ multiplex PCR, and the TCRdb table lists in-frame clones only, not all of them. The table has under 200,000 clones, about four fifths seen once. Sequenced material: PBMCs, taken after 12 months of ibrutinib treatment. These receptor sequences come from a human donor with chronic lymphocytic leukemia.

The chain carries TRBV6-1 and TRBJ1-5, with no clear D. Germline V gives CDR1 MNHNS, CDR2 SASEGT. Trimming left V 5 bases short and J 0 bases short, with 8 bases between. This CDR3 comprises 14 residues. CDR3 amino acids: CASSNMHSNQPQHF. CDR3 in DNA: TGTGCCAGCAGTAACATGCATAGCAATCAGCCCCAGCATTTT.

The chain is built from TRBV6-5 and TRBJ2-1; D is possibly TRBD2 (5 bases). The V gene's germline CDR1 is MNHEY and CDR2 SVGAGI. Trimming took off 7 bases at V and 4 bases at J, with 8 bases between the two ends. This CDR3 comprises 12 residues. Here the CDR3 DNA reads TGTGCCAGCACCACGGGATACAATGAGCAGTTCTTC. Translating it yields CASTTGYNEQFF.

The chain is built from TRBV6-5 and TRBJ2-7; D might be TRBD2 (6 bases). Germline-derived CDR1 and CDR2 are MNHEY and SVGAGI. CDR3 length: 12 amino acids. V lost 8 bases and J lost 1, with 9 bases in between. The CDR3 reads CASVGTSYEQYF. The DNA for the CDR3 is TGTGCCAGCGTCGGGACTTCCTACGAGCAGTACTTC.

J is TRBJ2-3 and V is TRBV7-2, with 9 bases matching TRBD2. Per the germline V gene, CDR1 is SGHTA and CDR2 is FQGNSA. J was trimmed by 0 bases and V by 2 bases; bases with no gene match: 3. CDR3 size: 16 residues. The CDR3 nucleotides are TGTGCCAGCAGCTTACAAAGCGGGAGGAGCACAGATACGCAGTATTTT. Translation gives CASSLQSGRSTDTQYF.